One T cell receptor (beta chain) is described in this entry. Its antigen is undetermined. This entry belongs to a study of T cell responses to AZD1222 COVID-19 vaccine. Study conclusions and caveats: When two AZD1222 doses had been given, Spike-specific TCR breadth and depth rose. Unmutated variant regions reportedly attract nearly half of all spike-specific TCRs. At baseline, just a handful of AZD1222 recipients tested seropositive.

The protocol was immunoSEQ multiplex PCR, while the TCRdb copy is restricted to in-frame clones and leaves out a portion. Of 64,000 or so clones listed, around 84% are singletons. The sequence was collected from an adult in good health. The sample in question was peripheral blood, obtained on day 0 of AZD1222 vaccination.

CDR3 bases: TGTGCCAGCAGCGTTGGTTGGGTGGACGAGCAGTACTTC. It specifies CASSVGWVDEQYF. The V call is TRBV9, the J call TRBJ2-7; unclear D gene. The CDR3 has 13 residues. The V gene's germline CDR1 is SGDLS and CDR2 YYNGEE. V dropped 2 bases and J dropped 5 bases, with 11 bases sitting between them. The variable domain in full, with the rest retrieved from reference TRBV9 and TRBJ2-7, is DSGVTQTPKHLITATGQRVTLRCSPRSGDLSVYWYQQSLDQGLQFLIQYYNGEERAKGNILERFSAQQFPDLHSELNLSSLELGDSALYFCASSVGWVDEQYFGPGTRLTVT.